Presented here are 5 T cell receptor beta chains from one specimen sequenced in a study of control samples from healthy donors and cancer patients. Libraries were prepared by immunoSEQ multiplex PCR; TCRdb keeps only in-frame clonotypes and omits some of them. The repertoire holds some 71,000 clones, with around nine tenths as singletons. Material for sequencing was PBMCs. These receptor sequences come from a man in his sixties with lung cancer.

The chain links TRBV7-9 to TRBJ1-4, with D hard to call. CDR1 and CDR2 from the germline V gene are SEHNR and FQNEAQ (reference sequence). Trimming stripped 4 bases from V and 5 bases from J, with 14 bases between. The CDR3 runs to 15 residues. The CDR3, as DNA: TGTGCCAGCAGCTATTCCGAGACGGCGAATGAAAAACTGTTTTTT. This sequence encodes CASSYSETANEKLFF.

The chain recombines TRBV10-1 with TRBJ2-5; no clear D gene. From germline, CDR1 is WNHNN and CDR2 SYGVQD (reference sequence). With 0 bases removed from V and 2 bases from J, the gap between germline ends came to 1 base. The CDR3 covers 12 residues. The CDR3 protein is CASSESQETQYF. CDR3 DNA sequence: TGCGCCAGCAGTGAGTCTCAAGAGACCCAGTACTTC.

V gene TRBV5-1 combines with J gene TRBJ2-2, with no clear D. This CDR3 spans 15 amino acids. Trimming shortened V by 0 bases and J by 1 base, and 7 bases separated the two germline ends. Germline loops: CDR1 SGHRS, CDR2 YFSETQ. In DNA form, the CDR3 reads TGCGCCAGCAGCTTGGCGGAACAGAACACCGGGGAGCTGTTTTTT. Amino acids: CASSLAEQNTGELFF.

The chain employs TRBV7-9 and TRBJ2-5; D not resolved. V lost 2 bases to trimming and J lost 9 bases, with 13 bases between them. The CDR3 runs to 13 residues. Germline V gene sequence: CDR1 SEHNR, CDR2 FQNEAQ (reference sequence). CDR3 nucleotides: TGTGCCAGCAGCTTACCCCCATCTGCATCCCAGTACTTC. Encoded protein: CASSLPPSASQYF. Full variable domain (remainder filled in from reference TRBV7-9 and TRBJ2-5): DTGVSQNPRHKITKRGQNVTFRCDPISEHNRLYWYRQTLGQGPEFLTYFQNEAQLEKSRLLSDRFSAERPKGSFSTLEIQRTEQGDSAMYLCASSLPPSASQYFGPGTRLLVL.

This chain connects TRBV7-9 to TRBJ2-6; 8 nucleotides agree with TRBD1. This CDR3 has 17 residues. Germline V CDR1 and CDR2: SEHNR, FQNEAQ (reference sequence). The V and J ends lost 2 bases and 2 bases, in that order; junction bases with no gene match: 5. Written as DNA, the CDR3 is TGTGCCAGCAGCTTACGAGACAGGGGCCCTGGGGCCAACGTCCTGACTTTC. It is translated as CASSLRDRGPGANVLTF.